The TCR beta chain described here comes from a study of T cell repertoires in cytomegalovirus infection. Study at large: Peptides in the study included HLA-C-restricted and HLA-B-restricted CMV epitopes. Study observations and caveats: CMV-specific HLA-C-restricted TCR beta clonotypes dominated the ex vivo response. Frequencies of public TCR beta families were cumulated, and this identified carriers of CMV plus the relevant HLA.

Remarks on this clonotype: Its antigen is undetermined.

The germline V gene has CDR1 SGHTA and CDR2 FQGNSA. The V end lost 5 bases, the J end lost 2 bases, and 16 bases lay between the germline ends. The CDR3 is 15 amino acids. TCRdb called the reads again in MiXCR, with one record for every CDR3 protein. The sample shows a few hundred thousand distinct CDR3 sequences, 40% of them seen only once. Sample: cultured PBMCs, taken from culture after CMV antigen stimulation. This receptor was taken from a human donor in good health (CMV status not recorded). Some clones in this sample may be carry-over from other donors' samples. V usage is TRBV7-2 and J usage is TRBJ2-7, with TRBD1 as a possible D gene (5 bases). As DNA, the CDR3 is TGTGCCAGCAGCCCGTTCCAGGGCAGCCCCTACGAGCAGTACTTC. Encoded protein: CASSPFQGSPYEQYF. The full variable domain, with the rest looked up from reference TRBV7-2 and TRBJ2-7, is GAGVSQSPSNKVTEKGKDVELRCDPISGHTALYWYRQSLGQGLEFLIYFQGNSAPDKSGLPSDRFSAERTGGSVSTLTIQRTQQEDSAVYLCASSPFQGSPYEQYFGPGTRLTVT.